This T cell receptor beta chain derives from a study of shared clonotypes between healthy human individuals. Study summary: Each donor had three CD4 naive, three CD4 memory, two CD8 naive and one CD8 memory plate.

Only CD45RO-negative cells positively selected for CCR7 counted as naive CD8 cells, so terminally differentiated effector memory CD45RA+ cells were excluded. The method was immunoSEQ multiplex PCR; TCRdb's version includes in-frame clones alone and lacks a portion of them. The sample shows approximately 1.9 million clones, approximately 92% of them seen only once. Whole-study findings and limits: About 5.2% was the fraction of naive CD4 clonotypes found shared across several donors. Incomplete sequencing of sorted subsets was indicated by rarefaction despite large depth.

As regards this clone: Its cognate antigen is unknown.

This TCR came from a young man in good health. Some clones in this sample may be carry-over from other donors' samples. Sequences were obtained from naive CD8+ T cells from PBMCs.

The DNA for the CDR3 is TGTGCCAGCAGCCTGGGAACTAATGAAAAACTGTTTTTT. Residues: CASSLGTNEKLFF. V is TRBV7-2 and J is TRBJ1-4; no clear D. CDR1 and CDR2 from the germline V gene are SGHTA and FQGNSA. This CDR3 has 13 residues. Trimming cost V 5 bases and J 1 base, with 5 bases left between them. Full variable domain (remainder filled in from reference TRBV7-2 and TRBJ1-4): GAGVSQSPSNKVTEKGKDVELRCDPISGHTALYWYRQSLGQGLEFLIYFQGNSAPDKSGLPSDRFSAERTGGSVSTLTIQRTQQEDSAVYLCASSLGTNEKLFFGSGTQLSVL.